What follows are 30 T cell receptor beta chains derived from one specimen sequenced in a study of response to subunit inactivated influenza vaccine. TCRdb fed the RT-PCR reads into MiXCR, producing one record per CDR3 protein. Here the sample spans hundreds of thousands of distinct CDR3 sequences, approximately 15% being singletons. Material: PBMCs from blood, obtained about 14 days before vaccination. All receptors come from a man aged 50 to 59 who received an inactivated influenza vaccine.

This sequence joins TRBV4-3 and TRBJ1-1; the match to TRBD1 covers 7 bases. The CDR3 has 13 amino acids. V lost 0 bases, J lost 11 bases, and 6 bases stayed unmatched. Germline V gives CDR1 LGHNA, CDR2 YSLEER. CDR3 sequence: CASSQEWAGGAFF. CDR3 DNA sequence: TGCGCCAGCAGCCAAGAATGGGCAGGGGGTGCTTTCTTT.

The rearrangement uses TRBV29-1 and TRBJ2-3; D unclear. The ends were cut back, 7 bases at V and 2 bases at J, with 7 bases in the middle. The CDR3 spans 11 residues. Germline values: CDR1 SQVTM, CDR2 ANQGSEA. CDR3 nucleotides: TGCAGCGGAGAGGTCACAGATACGCAGTATTTT. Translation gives CSGEVTDTQYF.

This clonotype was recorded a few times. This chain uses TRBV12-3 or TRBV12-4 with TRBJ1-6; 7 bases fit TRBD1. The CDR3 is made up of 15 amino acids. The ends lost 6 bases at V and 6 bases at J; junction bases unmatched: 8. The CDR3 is CASRITGQSNSPLHF. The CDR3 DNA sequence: TGTGCCAGCAGGATAACGGGACAGAGTAATTCACCCCTCCACTTT.

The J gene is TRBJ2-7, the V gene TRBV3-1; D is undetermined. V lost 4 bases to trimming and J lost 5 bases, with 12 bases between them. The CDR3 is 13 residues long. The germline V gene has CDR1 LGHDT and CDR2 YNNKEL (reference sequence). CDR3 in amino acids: CASSRPGPHEQYF. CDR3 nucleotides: TGTGCCAGCAGCCGTCCGGGTCCCCACGAGCAGTACTTC.

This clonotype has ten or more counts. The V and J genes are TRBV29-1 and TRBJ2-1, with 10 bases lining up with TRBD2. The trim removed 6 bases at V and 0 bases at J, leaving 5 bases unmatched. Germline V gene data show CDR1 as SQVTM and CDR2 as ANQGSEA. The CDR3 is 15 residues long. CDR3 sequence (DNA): TGCAGCGTCGCCGGGACTAGCGTCTCCTACAATGAGCAGTTCTTC. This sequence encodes CSVAGTSVSYNEQFF.

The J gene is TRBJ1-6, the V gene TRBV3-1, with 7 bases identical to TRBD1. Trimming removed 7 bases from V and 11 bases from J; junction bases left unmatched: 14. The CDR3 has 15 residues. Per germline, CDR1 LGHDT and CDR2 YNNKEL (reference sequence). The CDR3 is CASTAMDRLLTPLHF. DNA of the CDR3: TGTGCCAGCACCGCCATGGACAGGCTTCTGACACCCCTCCACTTT.

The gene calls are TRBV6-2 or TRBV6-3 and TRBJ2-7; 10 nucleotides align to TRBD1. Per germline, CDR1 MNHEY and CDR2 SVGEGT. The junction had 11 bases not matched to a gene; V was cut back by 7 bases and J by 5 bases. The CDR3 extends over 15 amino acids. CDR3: CASTDIIDRGHEQYF. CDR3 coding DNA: TGTGCCAGCACCGATATTATCGACAGGGGGCACGAGCAGTACTTC.

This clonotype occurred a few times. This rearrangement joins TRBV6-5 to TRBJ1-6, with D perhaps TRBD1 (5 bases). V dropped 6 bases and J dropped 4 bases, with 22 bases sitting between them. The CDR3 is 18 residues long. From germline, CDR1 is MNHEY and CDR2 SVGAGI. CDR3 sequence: CASSLTPMGRTYNSPLHF. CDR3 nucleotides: TGTGCCAGCAGCTTAACACCAATGGGACGGACTTATAATTCACCCCTCCACTTT.

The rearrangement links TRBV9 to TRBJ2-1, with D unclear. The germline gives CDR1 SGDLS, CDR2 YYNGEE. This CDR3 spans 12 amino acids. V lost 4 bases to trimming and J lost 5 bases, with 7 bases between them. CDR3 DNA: TGTGCCAGCAGCACCCGGAACAATGAGCAGTTCTTC. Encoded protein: CASSTRNNEQFF.

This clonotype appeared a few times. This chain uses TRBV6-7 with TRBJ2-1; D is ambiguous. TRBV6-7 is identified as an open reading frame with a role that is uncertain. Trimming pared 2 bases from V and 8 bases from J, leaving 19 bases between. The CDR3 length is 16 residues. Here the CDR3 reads CASSYPNPQSRDEQFF. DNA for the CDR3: TGTGCCAGCAGTTACCCTAATCCCCAGTCTAGGGATGAGCAGTTCTTC.

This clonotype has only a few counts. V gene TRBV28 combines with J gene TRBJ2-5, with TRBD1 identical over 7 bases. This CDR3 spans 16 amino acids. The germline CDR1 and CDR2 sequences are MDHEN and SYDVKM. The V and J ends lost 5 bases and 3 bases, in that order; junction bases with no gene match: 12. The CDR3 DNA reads TGTGCCAGCAGTCTCGGACAGGCTAAGGGGGAAGAGACCCAGTACTTC. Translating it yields CASSLGQAKGEETQYF.

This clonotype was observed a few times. In nucleotides, the CDR3 is TGTGCCAGCAGCTTAGAAGCAGGGGTCGGCTACACCTTC. It translates to CASSLEAGVGYTF. This chain uses TRBV7-2 with TRBJ1-2; tentative D call: TRBD1 (6 bases). V lost 1 base to trimming and J lost 8 bases, with 11 bases between them. The CDR3 extends over 13 amino acids. CDR1 and CDR2 from the germline V gene are SGHTA and FQGNSA. Full variable domain (outside the CDR3, taken from reference TRBV7-2 and TRBJ1-2): GAGVSQSPSNKVTEKGKDVELRCDPISGHTALYWYRQSLGQGLEFLIYFQGNSAPDKSGLPSDRFSAERTGGSVSTLTIQRTQQEDSAVYLCASSLEAGVGYTFGSGTRLTVV.

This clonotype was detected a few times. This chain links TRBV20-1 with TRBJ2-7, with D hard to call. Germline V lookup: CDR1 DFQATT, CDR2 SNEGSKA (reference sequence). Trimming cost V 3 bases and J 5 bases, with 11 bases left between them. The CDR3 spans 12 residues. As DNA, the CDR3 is TGCAGTGCTAGGGTACGAGGTAACGAGCAGTACTTC. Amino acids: CSARVRGNEQYF.

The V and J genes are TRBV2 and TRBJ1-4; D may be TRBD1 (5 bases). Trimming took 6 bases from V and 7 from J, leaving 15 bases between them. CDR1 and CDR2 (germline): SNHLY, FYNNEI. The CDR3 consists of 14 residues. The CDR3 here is CASRGLTGSEKLFF. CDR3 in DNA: TGTGCCAGCAGGGGACTCACAGGAAGTGAAAAACTGTTTTTT.

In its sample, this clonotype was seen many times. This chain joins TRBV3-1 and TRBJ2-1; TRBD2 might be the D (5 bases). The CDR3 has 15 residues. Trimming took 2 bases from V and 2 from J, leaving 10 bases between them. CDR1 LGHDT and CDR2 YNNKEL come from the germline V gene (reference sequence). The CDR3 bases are TGTGCCAGCAGCCAACCGATCGGGACCTACAATGAGCAGTTCTTC. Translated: CASSQPIGTYNEQFF.

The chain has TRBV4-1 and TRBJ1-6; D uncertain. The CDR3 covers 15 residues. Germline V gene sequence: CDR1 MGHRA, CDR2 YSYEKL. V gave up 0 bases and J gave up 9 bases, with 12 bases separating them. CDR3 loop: CASSQDLVPGSPLHF. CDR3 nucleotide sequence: TGCGCCAGCAGCCAAGATTTAGTACCCGGTTCACCCCTCCACTTT.

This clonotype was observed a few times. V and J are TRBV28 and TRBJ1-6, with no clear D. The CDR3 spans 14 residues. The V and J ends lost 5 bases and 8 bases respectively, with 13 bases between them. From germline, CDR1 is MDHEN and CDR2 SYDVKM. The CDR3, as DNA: TGTGCCAGCAGTCTCGCCCGGAGAGATTCACCCCTCCACTTT. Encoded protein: CASSLARRDSPLHF. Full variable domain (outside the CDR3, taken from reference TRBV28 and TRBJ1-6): DVKVTQSSRYLVKRTGEKVFLECVQDMDHENMFWYRQDPGLGLRLIYFSYDVKMKEKGDIPEGYSVSREKKERFSLILESASTNQTSMYLCASSLARRDSPLHFGNGTRLTVT.

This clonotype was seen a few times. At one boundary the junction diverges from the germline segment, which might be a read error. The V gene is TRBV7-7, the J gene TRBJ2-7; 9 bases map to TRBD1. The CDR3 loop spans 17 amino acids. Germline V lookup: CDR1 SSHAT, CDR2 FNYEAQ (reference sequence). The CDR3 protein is CASISYAGTGKTYEQYF. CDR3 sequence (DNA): TGTGCTAGCATCTCGTATGCGGGGACAGGGAAAACCTACGAGCAGTACTTC.

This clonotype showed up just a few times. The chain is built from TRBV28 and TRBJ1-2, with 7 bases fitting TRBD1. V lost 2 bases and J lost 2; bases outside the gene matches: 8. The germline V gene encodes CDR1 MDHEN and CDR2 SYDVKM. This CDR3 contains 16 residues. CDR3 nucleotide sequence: TGTGCCAGCAGTTTAACCGACAGGGAACGAAACTATGGCTACACCTTC. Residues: CASSLTDRERNYGYTF.

DNA of the CDR3: TGTGCCAGCAGCTTAGCCAACAGGGTTCTAGCGGATTTCGCAGATACGCAGTATTTT. Translated: CASSLANRVLADFADTQYF. The chain employs TRBV7-8 and TRBJ2-3; TRBD2 is a possible D gene (7 bases). The V and J ends lost 0 bases and 4 bases respectively, with 23 bases between them. This CDR3 contains 19 residues. Germline assignment: CDR1 SGHVS and CDR2 FQNEAQ.

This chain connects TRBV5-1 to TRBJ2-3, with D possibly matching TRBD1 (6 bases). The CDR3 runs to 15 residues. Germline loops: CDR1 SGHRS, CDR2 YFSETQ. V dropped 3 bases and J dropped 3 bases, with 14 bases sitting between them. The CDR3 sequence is CASSSGHMRTDTQYF. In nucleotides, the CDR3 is TGCGCCAGCAGCTCGGGACATATGAGAACAGATACGCAGTATTTT.

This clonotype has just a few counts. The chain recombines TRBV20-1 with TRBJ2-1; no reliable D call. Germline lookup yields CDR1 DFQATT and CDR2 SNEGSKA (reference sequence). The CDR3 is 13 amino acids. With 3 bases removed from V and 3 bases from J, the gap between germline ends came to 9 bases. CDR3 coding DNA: TGCAGTGCTAGCGGAAGCTACTACAATGAGCAGTTCTTC. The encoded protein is CSASGSYYNEQFF.

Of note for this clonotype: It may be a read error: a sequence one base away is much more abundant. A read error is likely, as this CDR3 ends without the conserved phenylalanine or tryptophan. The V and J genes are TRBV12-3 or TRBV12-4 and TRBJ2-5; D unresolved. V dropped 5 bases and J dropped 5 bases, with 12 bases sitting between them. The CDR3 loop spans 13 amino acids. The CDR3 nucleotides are TGTGCCAGCAGTCCACTACTGATGGAGACCCAGTACTAC. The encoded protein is CASSPLLMETQYY.

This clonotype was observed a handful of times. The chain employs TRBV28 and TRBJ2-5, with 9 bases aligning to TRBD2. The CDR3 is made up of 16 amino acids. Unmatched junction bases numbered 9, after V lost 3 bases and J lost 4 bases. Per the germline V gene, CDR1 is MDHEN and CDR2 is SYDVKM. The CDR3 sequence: CASSFPISGSLETQYF. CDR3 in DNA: TGTGCCAGCAGTTTCCCAATTAGCGGGAGTTTAGAGACCCAGTACTTC.

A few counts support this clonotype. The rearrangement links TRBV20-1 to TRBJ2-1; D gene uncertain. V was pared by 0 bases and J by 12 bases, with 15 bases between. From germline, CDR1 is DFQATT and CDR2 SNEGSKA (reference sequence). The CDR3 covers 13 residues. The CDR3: CSARDLTSLGQFF. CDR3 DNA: TGCAGTGCTAGAGATCTGACCTCTTTGGGGCAGTTCTTC.

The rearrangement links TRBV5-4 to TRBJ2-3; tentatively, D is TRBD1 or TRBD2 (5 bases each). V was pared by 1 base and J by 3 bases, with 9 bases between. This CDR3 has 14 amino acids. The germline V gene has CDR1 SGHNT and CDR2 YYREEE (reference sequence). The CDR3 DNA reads TGTGCCAGCAGCTTGCCGGGACCAACAGATACGCAGTATTTT. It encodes CASSLPGPTDTQYF.

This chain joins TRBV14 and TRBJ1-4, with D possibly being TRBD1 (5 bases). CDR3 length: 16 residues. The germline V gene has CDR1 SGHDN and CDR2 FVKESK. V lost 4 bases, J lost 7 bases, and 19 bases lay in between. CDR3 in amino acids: CASSPFGGSAGEKLFF. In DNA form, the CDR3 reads TGTGCCAGCAGCCCCTTTGGGGGATCCGCGGGTGAAAAACTGTTTTTT.

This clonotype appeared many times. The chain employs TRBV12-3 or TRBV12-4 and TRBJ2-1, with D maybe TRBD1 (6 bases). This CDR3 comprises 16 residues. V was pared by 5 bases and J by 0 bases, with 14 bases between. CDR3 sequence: CASSKNRGSSYNEQFF. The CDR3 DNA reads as TGTGCCAGCAGTAAGAATAGGGGGAGCTCCTACAATGAGCAGTTCTTC.

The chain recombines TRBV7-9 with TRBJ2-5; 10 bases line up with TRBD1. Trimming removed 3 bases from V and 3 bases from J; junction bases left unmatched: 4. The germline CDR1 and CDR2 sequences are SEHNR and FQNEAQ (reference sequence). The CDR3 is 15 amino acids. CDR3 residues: CASSFSGTGEETQYF. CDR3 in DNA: TGTGCCAGCAGCTTTTCCGGGACAGGGGAAGAGACCCAGTACTTC.

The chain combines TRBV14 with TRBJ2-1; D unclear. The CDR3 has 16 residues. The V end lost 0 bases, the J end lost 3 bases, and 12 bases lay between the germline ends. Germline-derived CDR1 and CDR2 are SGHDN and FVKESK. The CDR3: CASSQEGPTFYNEQFF. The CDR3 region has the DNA TGTGCCAGCAGCCAAGAAGGACCGACGTTCTACAATGAGCAGTTCTTC.